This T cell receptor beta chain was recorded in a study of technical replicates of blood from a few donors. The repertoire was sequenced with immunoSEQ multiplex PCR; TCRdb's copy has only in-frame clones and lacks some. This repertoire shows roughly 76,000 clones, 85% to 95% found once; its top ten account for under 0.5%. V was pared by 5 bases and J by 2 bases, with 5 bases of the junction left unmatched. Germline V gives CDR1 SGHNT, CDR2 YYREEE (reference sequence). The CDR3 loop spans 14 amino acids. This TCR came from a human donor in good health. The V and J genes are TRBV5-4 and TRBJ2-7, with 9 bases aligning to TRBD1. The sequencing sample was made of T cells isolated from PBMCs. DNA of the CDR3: TGTGCCAGCAGTTCCCGACAGGGGGCCTACGAGCAGTACTTC. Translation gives CASSSRQGAYEQYF.